These 29 T cell receptor beta chains were all obtained from the same sample, sequenced in a study of T cell responses to AZD1222 COVID-19 vaccine. Profiling relied on immunoSEQ multiplex PCR, and the TCRdb table lists in-frame clones only, not all of them. The sample holds 95,000 to 100,000 clones, more than 70% seen once. Sequenced here: peripheral blood, sampled 28 days after the second AZD1222 dose. The source is an adult who received the AZD1222 COVID-19 vaccine.

The J gene is TRBJ1-2, the V gene TRBV9; D call uncertain. There are 16 residues in the CDR3. In germline, CDR1 is SGDLS, CDR2 YYNGEE. V shed 4 bases and J shed 4 bases, with 20 bases lying between them. For the CDR3, the DNA is TGTGCCAGCAGCCTCCTCTCCGGAGTGGGGTCCTATGGCTACACCTTC. Amino acid sequence: CASSLLSGVGSYGYTF.

This chain uses TRBV10-3 with TRBJ1-2, with D perhaps matching TRBD1 (6 bases). Trimming left V 6 bases short and J 4 bases short, with 21 bases between. CDR1 and CDR2 (germline): ENHRY, SYGVKD. The CDR3 contains 16 residues. DNA for the CDR3: TGTGCCATCAGGACGAACCTGATGACAGGTATCTATGGCTACACCTTC. Translation: CAIRTNLMTGIYGYTF.

The CDR3 nucleotides are TGTGCCAGCAGTTTAACGGGGACAGGGGATGGCTACACCTTC. It yields the protein CASSLTGTGDGYTF. This rearrangement joins TRBV27 to TRBJ1-2; TRBD1 agrees at 10 bases. J lost 6 bases, V lost 2 bases, and 3 bases had no gene match. Germline V gene data show CDR1 as MNHEY and CDR2 as SMNVEV (reference sequence). CDR3 length: 14 amino acids.

This sequence joins TRBV21-1 and TRBJ2-7; the DNA was not compared with TRBD1, the D call given in the table. TRBV21-1 is deemed a pseudogene. This CDR3 has 17 amino acids. CDR3 nucleotides: TGTGCCAGCAGCAAAGAAACTACTTCAGGGGGCTCCTACGAGCAGTACTTC. It specifies CASSKETTSGGSYEQYF.

This chain connects TRBV5-1 to TRBJ1-1; possible D gene TRBD1, 5 bases. The CDR3 totals 14 residues. The V end was cut by 0 bases, the J end by 1 base, with 7 bases between. In germline, CDR1 is SGHRS, CDR2 YFSETQ. CDR3 bases: TGCGCCAGCAGCTTGGGTGGGGCGAACACTGAAGCTTTCTTT. Protein sequence: CASSLGGANTEAFF.

The gene calls are TRBV10-2 and TRBJ1-1, with TRBD1 identical over 9 bases. The germline gives CDR1 WSHSY, CDR2 SAAADI. The junction had 8 bases not matched to a gene; V was cut back by 6 bases and J by 6 bases. The length of the CDR3 is 14 residues. The CDR3 is CASREQGAIAEAFF. The CDR3 DNA sequence: TGCGCCAGCAGGGAACAGGGGGCGATCGCTGAAGCTTTCTTT.

The J gene is TRBJ1-1, the V gene TRBV29-1; 10 bases fit TRBD1. Germline lookup yields CDR1 SQVTM and CDR2 ANQGSEA. The J segment lost 7 bases and the V segment lost 5 bases, leaving 13 bases of the junction unmatched. This CDR3 comprises 15 residues. The DNA for the CDR3 is TGCAGCGTTATCTCCGGGACAGGGGCTGCTGGTGAAGCTTTCTTT. This translates into CSVISGTGAAGEAFF.

The chain combines TRBV29-1 with TRBJ2-1; D remains ambiguous. The V end lost 4 bases, the J end lost 8 bases, and 3 bases lay between the germline ends. This CDR3 contains 9 residues. CDR1 and CDR2 (germline): SQVTM, ANQGSEA. CDR3 region: CSVGDEQFF. The CDR3 DNA is TGCAGCGTTGGGGATGAGCAGTTCTTC.

The chain joins TRBV5-6 to TRBJ2-1, with unresolved D. Germline-derived CDR1 and CDR2 are SGHDT and YYEEEE. This CDR3 comprises 14 residues. With 2 bases removed from V and 6 bases from J, the gap between germline ends came to 12 bases. In nucleotides, the CDR3 is TGTGCCAGCAGCTTTGCCCTTCAGGTCAATGAGCAGTTCTTC. As protein: CASSFALQVNEQFF.

This rearrangement joins TRBV28 to TRBJ1-1, with D maybe TRBD1 (5 bases). Between the trimmed V and J ends, which lost 8 bases and 5 bases, there was a span of 18 bases. The CDR3 has 14 amino acids. Germline V gene data show CDR1 as MDHEN and CDR2 as SYDVKM. CDR3 DNA: TGTGCCAGCTGCCGCGGGCAGGGATGTACTGAAGCTTTCTTT. Residues: CASCRGQGCTEAFF.

The gene calls are TRBV15 and TRBJ2-1, with unresolved D. The CDR3 has 14 residues. Trimming removed 1 base at V and 6 bases at J, with 10 bases between. CDR1 is LNHNV, CDR2 YYDKDF, per germline (reference sequence). CDR3 amino acids: CATSRVDPGNEQFF. DNA of the CDR3: TGTGCCACCAGCAGAGTAGACCCCGGCAATGAGCAGTTCTTC.

The chain links TRBV7-2 to TRBJ1-3; no definite D call. V lost 5 bases to trimming and J lost 9 bases, with 8 bases between them. CDR1 is SGHTA and CDR2 is FQGNSA in the germline V gene. This CDR3 spans 11 amino acids. CDR3 bases: TGTGCCAGCAGCCGAGCCGCCACCATATATTTT. This gives the protein CASSRAATIYF.

The rearrangement joins TRBV4-2 to TRBJ2-7; D tentatively reads TRBD1 or TRBD2 (5 bases each). The CDR3 loop spans 19 amino acids. Germline assignment: CDR1 LGHNA and CDR2 YNFKEQ. Trimming took 1 base from V and 4 from J, leaving 26 bases between them. The CDR3 sequence: CASSQVLRVREGARYEQYF. The CDR3 DNA reads as TGTGCCAGCAGCCAAGTACTCAGGGTAAGAGAGGGAGCCAGATACGAGCAGTACTTC.

V usage is TRBV19 and J usage is TRBJ2-2; no reliable D call. The length of the CDR3 is 14 residues. Germline CDR1 is LNHDA and CDR2 is SQIVND (reference sequence). The V and J ends lost 2 bases and 4 bases respectively, with 8 bases between them. This CDR3 is CASSISRSTGELFF. The CDR3 bases are TGTGCCAGTAGTATATCGCGGTCCACCGGGGAGCTGTTTTTT.

The CDR3 loop is CASSPRAGTNYGYTF. DNA of the CDR3: TGTGCCAGCTCACCACGGGCGGGGACAAACTATGGCTACACCTTC. This chain uses TRBV18 with TRBJ1-2, with a weak D call TRBD1 (6 bases). The germline V gene encodes CDR1 KGHSH and CDR2 LQKENI. The CDR3 is made up of 15 amino acids. The V and J ends lost 1 base and 2 bases respectively, with 11 bases between them. The variable domain in full, with the rest retrieved from reference TRBV18 and TRBJ1-2, is NAGVMQNPRHLVRRRGQEARLRCSPMKGHSHVYWYRQLPEEGLKFMVYLQKENIIDESGMPKERFSAEFPKEGPSILRIQQVVRGDSAAYFCASSPRAGTNYGYTFGSGTRLTVV.

The V and J genes are TRBV30 and TRBJ1-4, with no clear D. Germline V gene data show CDR1 as GTSNPN and CDR2 as SVGIG (reference sequence). The CDR3 is 12 amino acids. Trimming took off 1 base at V and 8 bases at J, with 8 bases between the two ends. As DNA, the CDR3 is TGTGCCTGGAGTGCCCTGAGGGAAAAACTGTTTTTT. Translation gives CAWSALREKLFF.

The J gene is TRBJ1-2, the V gene TRBV27; TRBD1 aligns across 8 bases. The CDR3 is made up of 15 amino acids. With 2 bases clipped from V and 8 bases from J, the junction kept 10 bases outside the gene matches. Germline values: CDR1 MNHEY, CDR2 SMNVEV (reference sequence). The CDR3 DNA sequence: TGTGCCAGCAGTTTAGGGGCAGGGGGCATGTGGGGCTACACCTTC. It encodes CASSLGAGGMWGYTF.

J is TRBJ1-4 and V is TRBV19; D not certain. The germline V gene has CDR1 LNHDA and CDR2 SQIVND (reference sequence). Deletions cut 2 bases from V and 0 bases from J, with 7 bases between. The CDR3 has 15 amino acids. In DNA form, the CDR3 reads TGTGCCAGTAGTATAAGGAGCTCAACTAATGAAAAACTGTTTTTT. Amino acids: CASSIRSSTNEKLFF.

The V gene is TRBV7-8, the J gene TRBJ1-4, with a weak D call TRBD1 (5 bases). The V gene's germline CDR1 is SGHVS and CDR2 FQNEAQ. V dropped 5 bases and J dropped 0 bases, with 16 bases sitting between them. This CDR3 is 17 amino acids long. The CDR3 region has the DNA TGTGCCAGCAGCCTGAGGGGTGCCCAAGCAACTAATGAAAAACTGTTTTTT. Amino acids: CASSLRGAQATNEKLFF.

CDR3 nucleotides: TGTGCCTGGAGTGTACAGAGCCAAGAGACCCAGTACTTC. Translating gives CAWSVQSQETQYF. The V gene is TRBV30, the J gene TRBJ2-5; D not certain. V gave up 0 bases and J gave up 1 base, with 6 bases separating them. Per the germline V gene, CDR1 is GTSNPN and CDR2 is SVGIG (reference sequence). The CDR3 spans 13 residues.

This clone was counted once. The chain has TRBV3-1 (or the pseudogene TRBV3-2) and TRBJ2-1; D perhaps matches TRBD2 (5 bases). Per germline, CDR1 LGHDT and CDR2 YNNKEL (reference sequence). The CDR3 covers 14 residues. The V end was cut by 4 bases, the J end by 6 bases, with 13 bases between. The CDR3 reads CASSLNRRGNEQFF. The CDR3 DNA reads TGTGCCAGCAGCCTCAACAGACGGGGCAATGAGCAGTTCTTC.

This clone was counted once. This chain uses TRBV5-1 with TRBJ2-5, with D possibly called TRBD1 or TRBD2 (5 bases each). This CDR3 comprises 15 residues. Germline V gene lookup returns CDR1 SGHRS and CDR2 YFSETQ. Trimming pared 2 bases from V and 0 bases from J, leaving 11 bases between. The CDR3 DNA sequence: TGCGCCAGCAGCTTACCGGGACGGTACCAAGAGACCCAGTACTTC. Protein sequence: CASSLPGRYQETQYF.

The chain employs TRBV5-4 and TRBJ1-1; D is ambiguous. The CDR3 runs to 16 residues. Trimming took off 0 bases at V and 5 bases at J, with 17 bases between the two ends. Germline-derived CDR1 and CDR2 are SGHNT and YYREEE (reference sequence). In DNA, the CDR3 is TGTGCCAGCAGCTTGGATTTGTTTTCACGGGGTACTGAAGCTTTCTTT. This encodes CASSLDLFSRGTEAFF.

V and J are TRBV6-6 and TRBJ2-5, with 9 bases matching TRBD1. The CDR3 is 18 amino acids. With 6 bases clipped from V and 5 bases from J, the junction kept 19 bases outside the gene matches. CDR1 is MNHNY, CDR2 SVGAGI, per germline (reference sequence). The CDR3 DNA follows: TGTGCCAGCAGCCGAACTGCATACGGGGGACAGGGCTTTGAGACCCAGTACTTC. Amino acid sequence: CASSRTAYGGQGFETQYF.

This clone was observed a handful of times. The rearrangement links TRBV2 to TRBJ1-6; D is ambiguous. This CDR3 is built from 14 residues. The V end lost 11 bases, the J end lost 5 bases, and 16 bases lay between the germline ends. Germline CDR1 and CDR2: SNHLY and FYNNEI. The CDR3 region is CACTRTTNNSPLHF. DNA for the CDR3: TGTGCCTGTACACGCACCACCAATAATTCACCCCTCCACTTT.

The rearrangement joins TRBV27 to TRBJ1-1; D is perhaps TRBD1 (5 bases). Per germline, CDR1 MNHEY and CDR2 SMNVEV (reference sequence). Deletions cut 1 base from V and 7 bases from J, with 10 bases between. This CDR3 spans 13 amino acids. CDR3 bases: TGTGCCAGCAGTTTATGGACGGGGGATGAAGCTTTCTTT. Encoded protein: CASSLWTGDEAFF.

The V gene is TRBV6-5, the J gene TRBJ2-2; D ambiguous. Germline assignment: CDR1 MNHEY and CDR2 SVGAGI. The CDR3 has 13 residues. V dropped 6 bases and J dropped 7 bases, with 12 bases sitting between them. CDR3 in amino acids: CASRPPRFGELFF. The DNA for the CDR3 is TGTGCCAGCAGACCCCCGCGGTTCGGGGAGCTGTTTTTT.

The chain combines TRBV20-1 with TRBJ1-2, with D maybe TRBD1 (5 bases). CDR1 DFQATT and CDR2 SNEGSKA come from the germline V gene (reference sequence). There are 10 residues in the CDR3. Trimming left V 7 bases short and J 8 bases short, with 11 bases between. The CDR3 sequence is CSGGSPGYTF. The CDR3 DNA is TGCAGTGGGGGGAGCCCCGGCTACACCTTC.

The genes are TRBV28 and TRBJ2-7, with D uncertain. Deletions cut 7 bases from V and 5 bases from J, with 6 bases between. Per germline, CDR1 MDHEN and CDR2 SYDVKM. This CDR3 spans 10 amino acids. The CDR3, as DNA: TGTGCCAGCACCACCCACGAGCAGTACTTC. This encodes CASTTHEQYF.